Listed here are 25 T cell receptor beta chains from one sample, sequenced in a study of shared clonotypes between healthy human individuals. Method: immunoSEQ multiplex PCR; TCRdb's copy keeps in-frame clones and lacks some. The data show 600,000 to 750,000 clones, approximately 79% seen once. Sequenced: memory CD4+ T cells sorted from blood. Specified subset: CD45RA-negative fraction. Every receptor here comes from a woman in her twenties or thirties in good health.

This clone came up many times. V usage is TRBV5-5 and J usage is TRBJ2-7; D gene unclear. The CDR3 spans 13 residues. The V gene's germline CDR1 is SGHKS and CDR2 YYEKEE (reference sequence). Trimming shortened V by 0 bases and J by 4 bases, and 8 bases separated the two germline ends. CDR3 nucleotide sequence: TGTGCCAGCAGCTTGGCCCTGGCGTACGAGCAGTACTTC. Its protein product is CASSLALAYEQYF.

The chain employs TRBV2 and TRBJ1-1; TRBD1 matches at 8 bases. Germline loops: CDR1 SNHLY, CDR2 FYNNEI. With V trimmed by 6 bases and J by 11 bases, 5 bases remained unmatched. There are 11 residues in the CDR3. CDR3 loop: CASRPTGGAFF. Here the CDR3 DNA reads TGTGCCAGCAGACCCACAGGGGGGGCTTTCTTT.

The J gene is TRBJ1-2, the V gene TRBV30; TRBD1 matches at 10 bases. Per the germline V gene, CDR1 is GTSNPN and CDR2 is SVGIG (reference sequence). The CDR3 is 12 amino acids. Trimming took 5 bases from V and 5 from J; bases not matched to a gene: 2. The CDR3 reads CAWGDRGYGYTF. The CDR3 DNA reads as TGTGCCTGGGGGGACAGGGGTTATGGCTACACCTTC. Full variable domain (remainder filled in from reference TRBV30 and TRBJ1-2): SQTIHQWPATLVQPVGSPLSLECTVEGTSNPNLYWYRQAAGRGLQLLFYSVGIGQISSEVPQNLSASRPQDRQFILSSKKLLLSDSGFYLCAWGDRGYGYTFGSGTRLTVV.

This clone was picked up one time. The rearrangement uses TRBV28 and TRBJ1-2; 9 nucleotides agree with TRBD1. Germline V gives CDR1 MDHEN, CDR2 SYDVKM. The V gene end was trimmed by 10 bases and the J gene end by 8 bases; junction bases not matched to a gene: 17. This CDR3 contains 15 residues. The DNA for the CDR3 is TGTGCCACCGGGGGAGCTTGGGACAGGGCTGAGGGCTACACCTTC. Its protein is CATGGAWDRAEGYTF.

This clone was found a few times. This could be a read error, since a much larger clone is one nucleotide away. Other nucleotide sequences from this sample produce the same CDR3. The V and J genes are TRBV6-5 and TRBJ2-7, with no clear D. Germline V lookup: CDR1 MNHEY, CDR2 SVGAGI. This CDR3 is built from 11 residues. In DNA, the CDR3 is TGTGCCAGCAGTAACTCCTACGAGCAGTACTTC. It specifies CASSNSYEQYF.

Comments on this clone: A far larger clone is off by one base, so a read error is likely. The CDR3 loop reads CARIGIGSTDTQYF. The DNA of the CDR3 is TGTGCCAGAATTGGAATAGGAAGTACAGATACGCAGTATTTT. The genes are TRBV6-1 and TRBJ2-3; D gene ambiguous. This CDR3 is built from 14 residues. V was clipped by 9 bases and J by 3 bases, with 16 bases between them. Germline loops: CDR1 MNHNS, CDR2 SASEGT.

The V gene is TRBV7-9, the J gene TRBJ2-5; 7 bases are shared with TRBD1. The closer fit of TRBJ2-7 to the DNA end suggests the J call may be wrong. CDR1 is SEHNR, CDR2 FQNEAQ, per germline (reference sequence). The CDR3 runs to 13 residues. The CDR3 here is CASSLDRGNEQYF. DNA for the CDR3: TGTGCCAGCAGCTTAGACAGGGGAAACGAGCAGTACTTC.

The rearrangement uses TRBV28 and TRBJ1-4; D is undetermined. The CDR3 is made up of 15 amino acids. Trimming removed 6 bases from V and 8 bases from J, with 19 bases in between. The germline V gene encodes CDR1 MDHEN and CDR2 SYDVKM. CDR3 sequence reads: CASSSNRYAYEKLFF. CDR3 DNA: TGTGCCAGCAGCTCTAACCGTTACGCCTACGAAAAACTGTTTTTT. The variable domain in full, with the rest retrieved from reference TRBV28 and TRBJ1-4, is DVKVTQSSRYLVKRTGEKVFLECVQDMDHENMFWYRQDPGLGLRLIYFSYDVKMKEKGDIPEGYSVSREKKERFSLILESASTNQTSMYLCASSSNRYAYEKLFFGSGTQLSVL.

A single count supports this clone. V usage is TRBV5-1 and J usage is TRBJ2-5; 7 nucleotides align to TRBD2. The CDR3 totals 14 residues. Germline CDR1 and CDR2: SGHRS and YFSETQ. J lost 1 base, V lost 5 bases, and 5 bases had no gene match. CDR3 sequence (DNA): TGCGCCAGCAGGGTCGGACTAGGCCAAGAGACCCAGTACTTC. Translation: CASRVGLGQETQYF. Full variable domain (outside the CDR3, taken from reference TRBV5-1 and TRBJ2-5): KAGVTQTPRYLIKTRGQQVTLSCSPISGHRSVSWYQQTPGQGLQFLFEYFSETQRNKGNFPGRFSGRQFSNSRSEMNVSTLELGDSALYLCASRVGLGQETQYFGPGTRLLVL.

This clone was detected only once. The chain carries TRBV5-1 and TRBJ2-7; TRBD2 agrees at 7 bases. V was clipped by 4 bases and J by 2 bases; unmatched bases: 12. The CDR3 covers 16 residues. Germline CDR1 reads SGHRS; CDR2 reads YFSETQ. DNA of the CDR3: TGCGCCAGCAGCATGAAGCGGGACGGGGGGACCTACGAGCAGTACTTC. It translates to CASSMKRDGGTYEQYF. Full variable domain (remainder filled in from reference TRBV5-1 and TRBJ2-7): KAGVTQTPRYLIKTRGQQVTLSCSPISGHRSVSWYQQTPGQGLQFLFEYFSETQRNKGNFPGRFSGRQFSNSRSEMNVSTLELGDSALYLCASSMKRDGGTYEQYFGPGTRLTVT.

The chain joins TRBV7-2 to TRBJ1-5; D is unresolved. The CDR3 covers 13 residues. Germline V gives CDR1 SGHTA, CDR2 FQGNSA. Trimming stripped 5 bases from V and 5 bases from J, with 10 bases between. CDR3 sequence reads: CASSPRPDQPQHF. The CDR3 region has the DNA TGTGCCAGCAGCCCTAGACCGGATCAGCCCCAGCATTTT. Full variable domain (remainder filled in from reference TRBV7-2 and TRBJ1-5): GAGVSQSPSNKVTEKGKDVELRCDPISGHTALYWYRQSLGQGLEFLIYFQGNSAPDKSGLPSDRFSAERTGGSVSTLTIQRTQQEDSAVYLCASSPRPDQPQHFGDGTRLSIL.

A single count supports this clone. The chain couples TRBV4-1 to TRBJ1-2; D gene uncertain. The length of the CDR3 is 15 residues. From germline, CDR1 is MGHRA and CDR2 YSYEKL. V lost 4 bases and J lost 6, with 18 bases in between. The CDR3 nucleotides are TGCGCCAGCAGCCTTACGTCGGCGGAAGAGAATGGCTACACCTTC. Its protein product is CASSLTSAEENGYTF.

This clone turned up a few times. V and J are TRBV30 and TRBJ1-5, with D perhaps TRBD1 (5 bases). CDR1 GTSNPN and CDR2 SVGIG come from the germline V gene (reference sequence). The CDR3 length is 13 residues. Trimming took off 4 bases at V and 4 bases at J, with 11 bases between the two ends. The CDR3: CAWNSGGNQPQHF. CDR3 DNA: TGTGCCTGGAACTCCGGGGGGAATCAGCCCCAGCATTTT.

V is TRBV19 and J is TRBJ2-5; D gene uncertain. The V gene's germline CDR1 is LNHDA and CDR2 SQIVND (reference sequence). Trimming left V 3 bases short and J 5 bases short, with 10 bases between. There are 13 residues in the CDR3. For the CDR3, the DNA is TGTGCCAGTAGTATTTCGGCGGTGGAGACCCAGTACTTC. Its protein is CASSISAVETQYF.

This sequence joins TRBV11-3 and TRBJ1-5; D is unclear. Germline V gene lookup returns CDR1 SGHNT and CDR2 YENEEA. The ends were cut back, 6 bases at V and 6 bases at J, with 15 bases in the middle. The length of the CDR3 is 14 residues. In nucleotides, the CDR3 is TGTGCCAGCAGGCCACAGAATCCAAGTCAGCCCCAGCATTTT. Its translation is CASRPQNPSQPQHF.

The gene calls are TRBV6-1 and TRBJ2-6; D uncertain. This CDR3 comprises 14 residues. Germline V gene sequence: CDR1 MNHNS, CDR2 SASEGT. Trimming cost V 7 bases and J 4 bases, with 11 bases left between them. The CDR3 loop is CASTLSSGANVLTF. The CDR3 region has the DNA TGTGCCAGCACGTTGTCGTCCGGGGCCAACGTCCTGACTTTC.

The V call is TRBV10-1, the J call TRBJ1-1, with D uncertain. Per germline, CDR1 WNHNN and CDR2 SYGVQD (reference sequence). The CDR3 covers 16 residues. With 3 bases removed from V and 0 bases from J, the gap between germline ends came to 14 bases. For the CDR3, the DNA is TGCGCCAGCAGTGAATGGTCCAGCCTCATGAACACTGAAGCTTTCTTT. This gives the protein CASSEWSSLMNTEAFF.

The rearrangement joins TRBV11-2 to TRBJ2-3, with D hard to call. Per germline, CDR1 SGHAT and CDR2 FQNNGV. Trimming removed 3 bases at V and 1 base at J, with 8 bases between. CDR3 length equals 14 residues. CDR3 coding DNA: TGTGCCAGCAGCTTTATCCGGGGCACAGATACGCAGTATTTT. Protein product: CASSFIRGTDTQYF.

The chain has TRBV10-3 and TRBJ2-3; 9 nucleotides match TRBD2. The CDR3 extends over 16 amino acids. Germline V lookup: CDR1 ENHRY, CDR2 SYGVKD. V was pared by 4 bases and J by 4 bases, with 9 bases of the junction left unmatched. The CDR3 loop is CAISGLAGHAPDTQYF. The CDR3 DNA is TGTGCCATCAGTGGGCTAGCGGGACATGCACCAGATACGCAGTATTTT.

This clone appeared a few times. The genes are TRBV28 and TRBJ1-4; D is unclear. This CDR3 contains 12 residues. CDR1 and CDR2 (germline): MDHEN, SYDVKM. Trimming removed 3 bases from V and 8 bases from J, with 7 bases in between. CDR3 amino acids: CASSFYREKLFF. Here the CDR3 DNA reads TGTGCCAGCAGTTTTTATCGGGAAAAACTGTTTTTT.

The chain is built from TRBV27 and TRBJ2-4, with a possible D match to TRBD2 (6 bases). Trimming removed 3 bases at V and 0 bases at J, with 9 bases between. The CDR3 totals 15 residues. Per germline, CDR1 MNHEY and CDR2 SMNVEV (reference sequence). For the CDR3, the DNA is TGTGCCAGCAGTTTTGGAGGGCTAGCCAAAAACATTCAGTACTTC. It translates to CASSFGGLAKNIQYF.

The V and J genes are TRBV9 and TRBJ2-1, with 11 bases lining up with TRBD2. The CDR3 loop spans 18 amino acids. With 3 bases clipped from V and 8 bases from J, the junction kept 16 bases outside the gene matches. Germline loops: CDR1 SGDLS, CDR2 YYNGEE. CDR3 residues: CASSDQGLAAIRGDEQFF. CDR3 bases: TGTGCCAGCAGCGACCAGGGACTAGCGGCAATCAGAGGGGATGAGCAGTTCTTC.

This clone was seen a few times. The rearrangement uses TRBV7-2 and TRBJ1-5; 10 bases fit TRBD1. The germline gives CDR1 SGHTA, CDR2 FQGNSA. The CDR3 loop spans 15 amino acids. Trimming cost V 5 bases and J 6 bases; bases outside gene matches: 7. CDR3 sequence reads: CASSPWTGGSQPQHF. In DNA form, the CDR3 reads TGTGCCAGCAGCCCTTGGACAGGGGGAAGTCAGCCCCAGCATTTT.

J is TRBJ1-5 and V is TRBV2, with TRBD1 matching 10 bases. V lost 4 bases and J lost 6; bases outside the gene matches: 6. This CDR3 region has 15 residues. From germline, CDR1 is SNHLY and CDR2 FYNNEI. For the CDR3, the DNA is TGTGCCAGCAGTGTGGGACAGGGGTGGGGTCAGCCCCAGCATTTT. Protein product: CASSVGQGWGQPQHF.

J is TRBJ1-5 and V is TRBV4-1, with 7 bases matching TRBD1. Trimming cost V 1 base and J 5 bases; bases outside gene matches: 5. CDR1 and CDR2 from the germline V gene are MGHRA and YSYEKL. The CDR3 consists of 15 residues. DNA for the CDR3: TGCGCCAGCAGCCAAGTAGGGGACAGATATCAGCCCCAGCATTTT. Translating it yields CASSQVGDRYQPQHF.